This TCR beta chain was sequenced during a study of OX40 agonist ivuxolimab in advanced cancers. Overall study context: Dose-escalation patients suffered from hepatocellular carcinoma, melanoma, renal cell or head and neck cancer. Study-wide findings and caveats: Dosing at 0.1 to 3.0 mg/kg was accompanied by clonal expansion of CD4+ and CD8+ blood T cells by week 6.

Germline CDR1 and CDR2: SQVTM and ANQGSEA. The CDR3 length is 15 residues. Trimming at V came to 2 bases and at J to 4 bases, leaving 5 bases not matched to a gene. Sequencing used immunoSEQ multiplex PCR; TCRdb keeps in-frame clones, though not all of them. The table includes around 66,000 clones, 80% to 90% detected once. With respect to this clone: Antigen: not known.

The specimen comprised CD4+ or CD8+ T cells sorted from blood, sampled in a trial of the OX40 agonist ivuxolimab. This TCR derives from an adult with an advanced solid tumor such as melanoma, head and neck, liver or kidney cancer. The rearrangement joins TRBV29-1 to TRBJ2-1; 10 bases match TRBD2. The CDR3 nucleotides are TGCAGCGTTGAACCCACTAGCGGGAAATACAATGAGCAGTTCTTC. It is translated as CSVEPTSGKYNEQFF.